A single T cell receptor beta chain is shown here with its context. The antigen remains undetermined. This entry is derived from a study of cytotoxic CD8 clonotypes in ibrutinib-treated CLL. Study-level information: For this cohort, patients were ten to twelve relapsed/refractory and approximately 14 treatment-naive, while under 18 were IGHV unmutated. Study conclusions and caveats: For progressing versus sustained-remission patients, sampling times were not the same.

Germline loops: CDR1 LNHDA, CDR2 SQIVND (reference sequence). This CDR3 comprises 14 residues. Trimming took 3 bases from V and 2 from J, leaving 11 bases between them. The method was immunoSEQ multiplex PCR; TCRdb's version includes in-frame clones alone and lacks a portion of them. Found here are roughly 180,000 clones, 84% of them singletons; the top ten hold about 4.9%. The chain recombines TRBV19 with TRBJ2-7; D is undetermined. Sequencing used PBMCs, obtained after 24 months of ibrutinib treatment. This clonotype was obtained from a human donor with chronic lymphocytic leukemia. CDR3 region: CASSIPGYPYEQYF. The CDR3 region has the DNA TGTGCCAGTAGTATTCCCGGGTACCCCTACGAGCAGTACTTC.